Below are 9 T cell receptor beta chains sequenced from a single sample in a study of regulatory T cells in long-lasting Graves disease. Time point here: newly diagnosed GD, antithyroid drugs for less than 3 months. The TCR library used RNA extracted from PBMCs. TCR beta libraries were built with iRepertoire HTBI primers and Arm-PCR of CDR3 regions. TCRdb ran MiXCR on the multiplex PCR reads and lists one entry per CDR3 protein. This table has about 320,000 distinct CDR3 sequences, approximately 20% appearing once. The sequenced sample was peripheral blood mononuclear cells (PBMCs), obtained at new diagnosis, from a patient treated with antithyroid drugs. These receptors all come from a female donor with Graves disease.

This clonotype was counted a few times. This chain connects TRBV19 to TRBJ2-1, with 10 bases matching TRBD2. Germline assignment: CDR1 LNHDA and CDR2 SQIVND (reference sequence). The CDR3 has 18 amino acids. V gave up 1 base and J gave up 4 bases; unmatched junction bases: 10. CDR3 sequence (DNA): TGTGCCAGTAGTATAGGCGCTAGCGGGAGCCCGGGATACAATGAGCAGTTCTTC. This encodes CASSIGASGSPGYNEQFF.

This clonotype was counted at least ten times. This chain links TRBV29-1 with TRBJ1-1; 7 bases are shared with TRBD1. Unmatched junction bases numbered 5, after V lost 7 bases and J lost 0 bases. Germline loops: CDR1 SQVTM, CDR2 ANQGSEA. This CDR3 spans 13 amino acids. The CDR3: CSGGTVMNTEAFF. The CDR3 bases are TGCAGCGGGGGGACAGTAATGAACACTGAAGCTTTCTTT.

This clonotype has ten or more counts. The rearrangement uses TRBV9 and TRBJ2-3; 12 bases line up with TRBD2. The germline gives CDR1 SGDLS, CDR2 YYNGEE. The CDR3 is made up of 16 amino acids. Trimming at V came to 4 bases and at J to 0 bases, leaving 3 bases not matched to a gene. The CDR3 spells CASSQGTSGSTDTQYF. As DNA, the CDR3 is TGTGCCAGCAGCCAGGGGACTAGCGGGAGCACAGATACGCAGTATTTT.

This clonotype was picked up a small number of times. V gene TRBV2 combines with J gene TRBJ1-2; maybe TRBD1 (6 bases). The ends were cut back, 2 bases at V and 7 bases at J, with 14 bases in the middle. The CDR3 is 14 amino acids. Germline V CDR1 and CDR2: SNHLY, FYNNEI. CDR3 DNA sequence: TGTGCCAGCAGTGAACGGACAGTTTTAGGTGGCTACACCTTC. Translated: CASSERTVLGGYTF.

In its sample, this clonotype was seen many times. The chain recombines TRBV11-3 with TRBJ2-2; a weak D match, TRBD2 (5 bases). The V end was cut by 5 bases, the J end by 4 bases, with 14 bases between. The CDR3 has 15 residues. Looked up from germline, CDR1 is SGHNT and CDR2 is YENEEA. As DNA, the CDR3 is TGTGCCAGCAGCCGCACTCTAGGGAGCACCGGGGAGCTGTTTTTT. This encodes CASSRTLGSTGELFF.

This clonotype was recorded many times. V usage is TRBV6-5 and J usage is TRBJ1-5, with no clear D. CDR3 length: 15 amino acids. Germline CDR1 MNHEY, CDR2 SVGAGI. Trimming shortened V by 0 bases and J by 0 bases, and 6 bases separated the two germline ends. Here the CDR3 DNA reads TGTGCCAGCAGTTACTCCTCGTATAGCAATCAGCCCCAGCATTTT. Its protein product is CASSYSSYSNQPQHF.

The chain links TRBV29-1 to TRBJ2-7; D call uncertain. Germline assignment: CDR1 SQVTM and CDR2 ANQGSEA. Between the trimmed V and J ends, which lost 4 bases and 2 bases, there was a span of 15 bases. The CDR3 consists of 14 residues. The CDR3 sequence is CSVAMSWHPYEQYF. The CDR3 bases are TGCAGCGTTGCTATGAGCTGGCACCCCTACGAGCAGTACTTC.

The count of this clonotype is one. With only one base between it and a far larger clone, this is likely a read error. The chain couples TRBV10-3 to TRBJ2-1; TRBD1 agrees at 8 bases. The germline CDR1 and CDR2 sequences are ENHRY and SYGVKD. This CDR3 contains 11 residues. Trimming took 8 bases from V and 10 from J; bases not matched to a gene: 4. The CDR3 is CAIHRGYEQFF. Written as DNA, the CDR3 is TGTGCCATCCACAGGGGGTACGAGCAGTTCTTC.

This clonotype was seen repeatedly, ten times or more. Relative to the germline gene, one junction end is altered; a read error may explain this. This chain links TRBV19 with TRBJ2-1; the match to TRBD2 covers 9 bases. Germline assignment: CDR1 LNHDA and CDR2 SQIVND (reference sequence). The CDR3 spans 14 residues. This CDR3 reads CASSIEPAGGSEIF. The CDR3 coding sequence is TGTGCCAGTAGTATAGAGCCAGCGGGAGGCTCTGAGATCTTC. Supplemented by reference TRBV19 and TRBJ2-1, the full variable domain reads DGGITQSPKYLFRKEGQNVTLSCEQNLNHDAMYWYRQDPGQGLRLIYYSQIVNDFQKGDIAEGYSVSREKKESFPLTVTSAQKNPTAFYLCASSIEPAGGSEIFGPGTRLTVL.